Presented here are 28 T cell receptor beta chains from one specimen sequenced in a study of beta chain features in type 1 diabetes. Expressed TCRB transcripts were sequenced because the entire RNA isolate underwent reverse transcription. The data were produced by immunoSEQ multiplex PCR, yet TCRdb's version contains in-frame clones alone and is incomplete. The table has a few hundred thousand clones, roughly 9.8% seen once. No cognate antigen is known for these TCRs. Study outcomes and limitations: Significant though moderate, a shortening of TCRB CDR3s appeared in all four CD4+ subsets of Type 1 diabetes patients.

Sample: central memory CD4+ T cells from blood. The receptor source for this set is a man aged 25-40 years with type 1 diabetes.

This rearrangement joins TRBV18 to TRBJ1-3; D uncertain. Germline assignment: CDR1 KGHSH and CDR2 LQKENI. This CDR3 spans 15 amino acids. Trimming stripped 3 bases from V and 0 bases from J, with 9 bases between. The CDR3 DNA follows: TGTGCCAGCTCACCCGCCGGTGACTCTGGAAACACCATATATTTT. Its protein is CASSPAGDSGNTIYF.

This clone has just a few counts. V usage is TRBV7-2 and J usage is TRBJ2-7; D not certain. V gave up 1 base and J gave up 0 bases, with 7 bases separating them. CDR3 length: 14 amino acids. In germline, CDR1 is SGHTA, CDR2 FQGNSA. The chain's CDR3 is CASSLGWHSYEQYF. CDR3 nucleotide sequence: TGTGCCAGCAGCTTAGGGTGGCACTCCTACGAGCAGTACTTC.

J is TRBJ1-2 and V is TRBV27; the match to TRBD1 covers 9 bases. CDR1 and CDR2 from the germline V gene are MNHEY and SMNVEV (reference sequence). The length of the CDR3 is 15 residues. J lost 4 bases, V lost 5 bases, and 8 bases had no gene match. The CDR3 loop reads CASSPRLTGGYGYTF. The CDR3 DNA follows: TGTGCCAGCAGTCCACGCCTGACAGGGGGCTATGGCTACACCTTC.

This clone was detected only a few times. This chain joins TRBV7-9 and TRBJ1-1; TRBD1 matches 8 bases. The CDR3 spans 14 residues. Losses at the gene ends were 5 bases for V and 4 bases for J; bases not matched to a gene: 6. Germline lookup yields CDR1 SEHNR and CDR2 FQNEAQ (reference sequence). The CDR3 DNA reads TGTGCCAGCAGCCCGGACAGGGACGGCACTGAAGCTTTCTTT. Translated, it gives CASSPDRDGTEAFF.

The chain couples TRBV9 to TRBJ2-3; D call uncertain. V lost 5 bases and J lost 0, with 10 bases in between. CDR1 SGDLS and CDR2 YYNGEE come from the germline V gene. The CDR3 loop spans 14 amino acids. This CDR3 is CASSPLHSTDTQYF. The DNA of the CDR3 is TGTGCCAGCAGTCCCCTCCATAGCACAGATACGCAGTATTTT.

This clone came up a few times. The CDR3 protein is CASRTEGEADTQYF. The CDR3 nucleotides read TGTGCCAGCAGGACCGAAGGGGAGGCAGATACGCAGTATTTT. The chain carries TRBV6-5 and TRBJ2-3; weak D call: TRBD2 (6 bases). The CDR3 runs 14 residues. The germline V and J ends were trimmed by 6 bases and 4 bases, with 14 bases remaining between them. Germline V gives CDR1 MNHEY, CDR2 SVGAGI.

The V and J genes are TRBV9 and TRBJ1-2, with a tentative D call TRBD1 (5 bases). Looked up from germline, CDR1 is SGDLS and CDR2 is YYNGEE. The CDR3 covers 12 residues. The germline V and J ends were trimmed by 3 bases and 4 bases, with 7 bases remaining between them. The CDR3 reads CASSAQGYGYTF. In nucleotides, the CDR3 is TGTGCCAGCAGCGCCCAGGGCTATGGCTACACCTTC. Supplemented by reference TRBV9 and TRBJ1-2, the full variable domain reads DSGVTQTPKHLITATGQRVTLRCSPRSGDLSVYWYQQSLDQGLQFLIQYYNGEERAKGNILERFSAQQFPDLHSELNLSSLELGDSALYFCASSAQGYGYTFGSGTRLTVV.

This clone was observed a handful of times. The V gene is TRBV4-1, the J gene TRBJ1-1; possibly TRBD1 for D (5 bases). CDR1 is MGHRA and CDR2 is YSYEKL in the germline V gene. The length of the CDR3 is 15 residues. V was trimmed by 6 bases and J by 0 bases, leaving 14 bases between them. The CDR3 region has the DNA TGCGCCAGCAGGCCGCAGGGTCCTATGAACACTGAAGCTTTCTTT. Amino acid sequence: CASRPQGPMNTEAFF.

This clone has only a few counts. The J gene is TRBJ2-1, the V gene TRBV19; tentatively, D is TRBD1 (6 bases). There are 15 residues in the CDR3. The V end lost 1 base, the J end lost 9 bases, and 16 bases lay between the germline ends. The V gene's germline CDR1 is LNHDA and CDR2 SQIVND (reference sequence). CDR3 protein: CASSIAQGIGREQFF. CDR3 DNA sequence: TGTGCCAGTAGTATAGCCCAGGGGATAGGGCGTGAGCAGTTCTTC.

This clone has just a few counts. The chain recombines TRBV4-1 with TRBJ2-7, with D possibly matching TRBD2 (6 bases). The length of the CDR3 is 13 residues. V was trimmed by 2 bases and J by 6 bases, leaving 11 bases between them. Per the germline V gene, CDR1 is MGHRA and CDR2 is YSYEKL. CDR3 in amino acids: CASSQPFGGEQYF. In nucleotides, the CDR3 is TGCGCCAGCAGCCAACCTTTCGGGGGCGAGCAGTACTTC.

In its sample, this clone was seen a few times. The genes are TRBV4-1 and TRBJ1-2; 11 bases agree with TRBD1. CDR1 is MGHRA, CDR2 YSYEKL, per germline. The length of the CDR3 is 19 residues. With 4 bases clipped from V and 4 bases from J, the junction kept 17 bases outside the gene matches. The CDR3 loop reads CASSPAGTGGSQQLYGYTF. The CDR3 coding sequence is TGCGCCAGCAGCCCCGCCGGGACAGGGGGGTCCCAACAGCTCTATGGCTACACCTTC.

CDR3 loop: CASSFSGSWETQYF. CDR3 sequence (DNA): TGTGCCAGCAGCTTTTCAGGGTCCTGGGAGACCCAGTACTTC. The V gene is TRBV5-6, the J gene TRBJ2-5; D is perhaps TRBD1 (5 bases). Trimming cost V 2 bases and J 5 bases, with 13 bases left between them. The CDR3 consists of 14 residues. Germline assignment: CDR1 SGHDT and CDR2 YYEEEE.

This clone was detected only a few times. At the DNA level, this CDR3 is encoded by other sequences in the same sample as well. The V call is TRBV7-8, the J call TRBJ2-1; 9 bases fit TRBD2. Looked up from germline, CDR1 is SGHVS and CDR2 is FQNEAQ. This CDR3 has 17 residues. After removal of 1 base from V and 3 bases from J, the junction contained 7 bases not matched to a gene. The CDR3 loop reads CASSLGGSGSSYNEQFF. Written as DNA, the CDR3 is TGTGCCAGCAGCTTAGGGGGTAGCGGGAGTAGCTACAATGAGCAGTTCTTC.

The chain combines TRBV29-1 with TRBJ2-1, with TRBD2 matching 9 bases. V lost 6 bases, J lost 3 bases, and 21 bases stayed unmatched. Germline V CDR1 and CDR2: SQVTM, ANQGSEA. There are 19 residues in the CDR3. CDR3 amino acids: CSVPTHQISGRKVYNEQFF. Written as DNA, the CDR3 is TGCAGCGTCCCGACGCATCAAATAAGCGGGAGGAAAGTCTACAATGAGCAGTTCTTC.

Of note for this clone: The sample contains more than one DNA sequence encoding this CDR3. The V gene is TRBV6-5, the J gene TRBJ2-7; the D gene could be TRBD1 or TRBD2 (6 bases each). Germline-derived CDR1 and CDR2 are MNHEY and SVGAGI. With 2 bases removed from V and 6 bases from J, the gap between germline ends came to 8 bases. This CDR3 contains 12 residues. CDR3: CASSYRGAEQYF. CDR3 in DNA: TGTGCCAGCAGTTACAGGGGGGCCGAGCAGTACTTC.

This clone came up a few times. The genes are TRBV10-3 and TRBJ1-1, with no clear D. The germline V gene has CDR1 ENHRY and CDR2 SYGVKD. Trimming took off 11 bases at V and 4 bases at J, with 14 bases between the two ends. The CDR3 loop spans 12 amino acids. CDR3 amino acids: CAARGVVTEAFF. The CDR3 DNA is TGTGCCGCCCGGGGTGTGGTCACTGAAGCTTTCTTT.

The chain uses TRBV1 and TRBJ2-1; the DNA was not used to check the table's D call, TRBD2. TRBV1 is assigned pseudogene status. The CDR3 loop spans 14 amino acids. The CDR3 DNA is TGCACCAGCAGCCTTAGTGAACGTGTGAATGAGCAGTTCTTC. Its translation: CTSSLSERVNEQFF.

The gene calls are TRBV5-6 and TRBJ2-4; TRBD1 matches at 8 bases. Germline CDR1 SGHDT, CDR2 YYEEEE. The CDR3 spans 13 residues. J lost 10 bases, V lost 4 bases, and 7 bases had no gene match. The CDR3 region has the DNA TGTGCCAGCAGCATCCCGGGACAGGTAATTCAGTACTTC. Protein: CASSIPGQVIQYF.

This clone has more than one count but fewer than ten. V and J are TRBV27 and TRBJ2-1; D remains ambiguous. V lost 4 bases, J lost 7 bases, and 23 bases lay in between. CDR1 MNHEY and CDR2 SMNVEV come from the germline V gene (reference sequence). The CDR3 consists of 17 residues. The CDR3: CASSSLVPGSVTNEQFF. DNA of the CDR3: TGTGCCAGCAGTTCCCTCGTTCCCGGATCAGTGACGAATGAGCAGTTCTTC.

The rearrangement uses TRBV7-8 and TRBJ1-5; D uncertain. The germline gives CDR1 SGHVS, CDR2 FQNEAQ. Trimming pared 1 base from V and 0 bases from J, leaving 7 bases between. The CDR3 has 15 residues. The CDR3 nucleotides are TGTGCCAGCAGCTTAGTCCCCGATAGCAATCAGCCCCAGCATTTT. It yields the protein CASSLVPDSNQPQHF.

This clone was observed a handful of times. This chain connects TRBV7-9 to TRBJ2-5; unclear D gene. Trimming took 2 bases from V and 4 from J, leaving 8 bases between them. CDR1 SEHNR and CDR2 FQNEAQ come from the germline V gene (reference sequence). The length of the CDR3 is 13 residues. DNA of the CDR3: TGTGCCAGCAGCTTAATGACGGGAGAGACCCAGTACTTC. It encodes CASSLMTGETQYF.

This clone has a handful of counts. V usage is TRBV7-2 and J usage is TRBJ2-7; TRBD1 aligns across 10 bases. Germline V gene lookup returns CDR1 SGHTA and CDR2 FQGNSA. The CDR3 is 15 residues long. J was trimmed by 6 bases and V by 1 base; bases with no gene match: 6. As DNA, the CDR3 is TGTGCCAGCAGCTTAGGGGGGACAGGGGTTCGCGAGCAGTACTTC. Translation: CASSLGGTGVREQYF. The full variable domain, rest sourced from reference TRBV7-2 and TRBJ2-7, is GAGVSQSPSNKVTEKGKDVELRCDPISGHTALYWYRQSLGQGLEFLIYFQGNSAPDKSGLPSDRFSAERTGGSVSTLTIQRTQQEDSAVYLCASSLGGTGVREQYFGPGTRLTVT.

This clone was seen repeatedly, ten times or more. The chain is built from TRBV5-4 and TRBJ2-1, with TRBD2 as a possible D gene (6 bases). V lost 2 bases and J 7 bases, leaving 16 bases between the germline ends. The V gene's germline CDR1 is SGHNT and CDR2 YYREEE (reference sequence). This CDR3 region has 15 residues. The CDR3 coding sequence is TGTGCCAGCAGCTTTGTTCCTAGCGAAGGGAATGAGCAGTTCTTC. This translates into CASSFVPSEGNEQFF.

This clone came up a few times. This sequence joins TRBV29-1 and TRBJ1-1; no firm D call. The CDR3 length is 12 residues. V shed 7 bases and J shed 1 base, with 10 bases lying between them. Germline CDR1 and CDR2: SQVTM and ANQGSEA. The DNA of the CDR3 is TGCAGCGCTGGGCTACAGAACACTGAAGCTTTCTTT. Translation: CSAGLQNTEAFF.

At least ten counts were recorded for this clone. V usage is TRBV21-1 and J usage is TRBJ2-1. TRBV21-1 is a pseudogene segment. The CDR3 sequence is 15 residues long. The CDR3 nucleotides are TGTGCCAGCAGCACCCCCTCAAGCTCCTACAATGAGCAGTTCTTC. Protein sequence: CASSTPSSSYNEQFF.

This clone was observed a handful of times. V usage is TRBV27 and J usage is TRBJ1-1, with a tentative D call TRBD1 (6 bases). CDR1 MNHEY and CDR2 SMNVEV come from the germline V gene (reference sequence). The CDR3 runs to 14 residues. Trimming took 3 bases from V and 3 from J, leaving 11 bases between them. The CDR3 reads CASSFSAGDTEAFF. CDR3 in DNA: TGTGCCAGCAGTTTCTCCGCAGGGGACACTGAAGCTTTCTTT.

The chain carries TRBV28 and TRBJ1-1, with TRBD1 as a possible D gene (5 bases). The CDR3 is 13 residues long. Germline V CDR1 and CDR2: MDHEN, SYDVKM. The germline V and J ends were trimmed by 6 bases and 6 bases, with 14 bases remaining between them. The CDR3 is CASRLGQPSEAFF. CDR3 nucleotides: TGTGCCAGCAGGTTAGGACAACCTTCTGAAGCTTTCTTT.

The genes are TRBV28 and TRBJ2-1, with 11 bases matching TRBD2. This CDR3 is built from 16 residues. The trim removed 6 bases at V and 7 bases at J, leaving 11 bases unmatched. CDR1 is MDHEN and CDR2 is SYDVKM in the germline V gene. The CDR3 here is CASSPLLAGEKNEQFF. In DNA, the CDR3 is TGTGCCAGCAGCCCCTTACTAGCGGGAGAAAAGAATGAGCAGTTCTTC.